This T cell receptor beta chain originates from a study of early T cells in non-severe SARS-CoV-2 infection. Study-level background: Unsorted whole blood bulk RNA was sequenced, with unpaired chains.

This clonotype was recorded many times. What it binds is unknown. Study-wide points: A preference for anti-spike CD8 responses marked VDJdb matching, which missed private and CD4 specificities.

Individual cDNA molecules were tagged with unique molecular identifiers, the study reported. Via MiXCR, TCRdb re-called the 5' RACE reads, giving one row per CDR3 protein. The data show about 49,000 distinct CDR3 sequences, 12% seen once. Trimming pared 7 bases from V and 3 bases from J, leaving 10 bases between. This CDR3 region has 12 residues. The germline V gene encodes CDR1 SQVTM and CDR2 ANQGSEA. The sequencing sample was made of whole blood. The V gene is TRBV29-1, the J gene TRBJ1-5; D gene unclear. This sequence was found in an adult who was a healthcare worker with PCR-confirmed SARS-CoV-2 infection or an uninfected control (not recorded which). DNA for the CDR3: TGCAGCGCCCAGTTACTCAATCAGCCCCAGCATTTT. It encodes CSAQLLNQPQHF.